This T cell receptor beta chain was profiled in a study of T-cell reconstitution after alpha-beta-depleted transplantation in children. TCRbeta library construction was performed incorporating unique molecular identifiers. TCRdb re-called the PCR reads with MiXCR, one entry per CDR3 protein. In the table there are 500,000 to 600,000 distinct CDR3 sequences, 25% to 30% of which are singletons. Findings of the study overall: Certain patients had high TCRbeta diversity at day 60, and it came from recipient T cells and thymic progenitors that survived. Hyperexpanded clones declined; after one year, newly produced T cells mostly supplied diversity.

The sample holds a few counts of this clonotype. What it binds is unknown. Germline V CDR1 and CDR2: MGHRA, YSYEKL. The CDR3 runs 15 residues. Trimming shortened V by 2 bases and J by 6 bases, and 17 bases separated the two germline ends. The source is a boy under two years old with Wiskott-Aldrich syndrome, due to receive a stem cell transplant. The rearrangement links TRBV4-1 to TRBJ2-7, with unresolved D. Sample: PBMCs, taken before TCRalphabeta/CD19-depleted stem cell transplant. In DNA, the CDR3 is TGCGCCAGCAGCCAACATTGGGAACTTCTGGTCGAGCAGTACTTC. Its protein product is CASSQHWELLVEQYF.